This TCR beta chain was captured by sequencing in a study of molecular identifiers for immune sequencing clone quantification. Listed TCR primers, together with previously described methods, were used for the bulk TCR libraries. TCRdb called the PCR reads again in MiXCR, with one record for every CDR3 protein. The sample lists just under 65,000 distinct CDR3 sequences; 15% to 20% were seen once. Libraries used roughly 20,000 to 1,000,000 sorted naive CD8 T cells and 10%, 30% or 50% RNA input. Naive CD8 T cells were sorted as CD8+CD4-CCR7+CD45RA+. The study's findings and limits: It was shown that clones above 20 RNA copies held over 97% of effector molecules, but under 1% in naive cells.

The CDR3 has 15 amino acids. After removal of 6 bases from V and 4 bases from J, the junction contained 10 bases not matched to a gene. Germline V gene data show CDR1 as ENHRY and CDR2 as SYGVKD. This clonotype was seen repeatedly, ten times or more. Antigen specificity is unknown. Sequencing was carried out using naive CD8+ T cells from blood, with Jurkat cell RNA spiked in. Subset given: FACS-sorted CD8+CD4-CCR7+CD45RA+ naive T cells. The chain recombines TRBV10-3 with TRBJ2-7; 9 nucleotides match TRBD2. The TCR sequence derives from a human donor in good health. Some libraries in this study had Jurkat cell RNA spiked in. DNA of the CDR3: TGTGCCATCAGCCCCCTAGTTAGCGGGAGTTACGAGCAGTACTTC. Translated, it gives CAISPLVSGSYEQYF.